The source of this T cell receptor (beta chain) is a study of beta chain features in type 1 diabetes. Study-wide points: Within each of all four CD4+ subsets, Type 1 diabetes patients had TCRB CDR3s that were moderately but significantly shorter. Cells with high TCR expression could be over-represented when cDNA is sequenced.

This CDR3 region has 16 residues. The germline V gene encodes CDR1 SGHRS and CDR2 YFSETQ. The V segment lost 5 bases and the J segment 5 bases; nucleotides outside the gene matches: 14. Expressed TCRB transcripts were sequenced because the entire RNA isolate underwent reverse transcription. Generated by immunoSEQ multiplex PCR, the TCRdb table keeps only in-frame clones and is missing some. This sample carries tens of thousands of clones, roughly 40% of them seen once, and the ten largest clones take more than 1.4%. This clone was detected only a few times. No antigen is known for it. Sampling consisted of one heparinised blood draw per donor, averaging around 100 mL.

Sequencing was done on a sample of Tregs from blood. This TCR was recovered from a man aged 25 to 45 with type 1 diabetes. This chain uses TRBV5-1 with TRBJ2-5; 8 bases match TRBD2. The CDR3 is CASRRGPGLGAETQYF. As DNA, the CDR3 is TGCGCCAGCAGACGCGGGCCGGGACTAGGGGCGGAGACCCAGTACTTC.